Given below is one T cell receptor beta chain in context. A much larger clone sits a single nucleotide away, making a read error possible. Germline V lookup: CDR1 LGHDT, CDR2 YNNKEL (reference sequence). J gave up 10 bases and V 6 bases, and 22 bases lay outside the gene matches. The CDR3 is 19 residues long. Sample-barcoded 5' priming and a J-beta primer mix drove a second PCR of 7 to 11 cycles. With 12 random nucleotides, a template-switch adaptor tagged each individual cDNA molecule. MiXCR was run by TCRdb on the 5' RACE reads, yielding one entry per CDR3 protein. The table lists 650,000 to 1,000,000 distinct CDR3 sequences, under 40% of them singletons. These data come from a study of blood T cells in healthy people across ages.

Sequenced material: blood. This clonotype was obtained from a man between 18 and 35 years old in good health. The rearrangement joins TRBV3-1 to TRBJ2-7; 15 bases map to TRBD2. The CDR3 region is CASRDTGLAGGRDLGTQYF. DNA of the CDR3: TGTGCCAGCAGAGATACGGGACTAGCGGGGGGTAGAGATCTTGGTACCCAGTACTTC.